This passage covers 27 T cell receptor beta chains from one sample sequenced in a study of T cells in Graves' hyperthyroidism and ophthalmopathy. Using RNA transcripts as the source, TCR beta CDR3 regions were amplified. Carried out on the TCR CDR3, a first-round RT-PCR used the HTBI primer set. TCRdb fed the multiplex PCR reads into MiXCR, producing one record per CDR3 protein. The repertoire holds 600,000 to 900,000 distinct CDR3 sequences, with around 17% as singletons. Sequencing was performed on blood. Source of these receptors: a man aged 18 to 30 with Graves' hyperthyroidism.

Many counts were recorded for this clonotype. This sequence joins TRBV2 and TRBJ2-7; 8 positions agree with TRBD1. Germline V gives CDR1 SNHLY, CDR2 FYNNEI. V was clipped by 8 bases and J by 0 bases; unmatched bases: 3. This CDR3 has 13 amino acids. The DNA for the CDR3 is TGTGCCAGCCGGACAGGGAGCTCCTACGAGCAGTACTTC. Translated, it gives CASRTGSSYEQYF.

This clonotype was seen a handful of times. This sequence joins TRBV19 and TRBJ2-1; 9 bases are a match to TRBD1. V lost 7 bases to trimming and J lost 6 bases; unmatched junction nucleotides: 7. Germline values: CDR1 LNHDA, CDR2 SQIVND (reference sequence). This CDR3 has 14 amino acids. The CDR3 sequence: CASTGDRVGNEQFF. In nucleotides, the CDR3 is TGTGCCAGTACGGGGGACAGGGTGGGCAATGAGCAGTTCTTC.

Concerning this clonotype: One base away lies a much larger clone, so this may be a sequencing read error. The genes are TRBV12-3 or TRBV12-4 and TRBJ1-1; 10 positions agree with TRBD1. CDR3 length: 15 residues. The CDR3 reads CATRTGTGVNTEASF. DNA of the CDR3: TGTGCCACTCGCACCGGGACAGGGGTGAACACTGAAGCTTCCTTT.

The genes are TRBV6-1 and TRBJ2-1; possibly TRBD2 for D (6 bases). The germline CDR1 and CDR2 sequences are MNHNS and SASEGT. CDR3 size: 14 residues. V was pared by 6 bases and J by 0 bases, with 9 bases between. CDR3 in amino acids: CASRGLISYNEQFF. For the CDR3, the DNA is TGTGCCAGCAGGGGACTTATCTCCTACAATGAGCAGTTCTTC.

This clonotype turned up a few times. V usage is TRBV5-5 and J usage is TRBJ2-1, with unresolved D. V was cut by 2 bases and J by 0 bases, with 9 bases left in between. CDR1 and CDR2 (germline): SGHKS, YYEKEE (reference sequence). The CDR3 has 15 residues. The CDR3 reads CASSFGWSSYNEQFF. The CDR3 region has the DNA TGTGCCAGCAGCTTCGGCTGGAGCTCCTACAATGAGCAGTTCTTC.

At least ten counts were recorded for this clonotype. V and J are TRBV2 and TRBJ2-7; D is possibly TRBD1 (5 bases). The CDR3 consists of 15 residues. Germline CDR1 reads SNHLY; CDR2 reads FYNNEI. The V and J ends lost 6 bases and 1 base respectively, with 16 bases between them. The CDR3 nucleotides read TGTGCCAGCAGCGAACAAGGGGAATCTTCCTACGAGCAGTACTTC. Protein product: CASSEQGESSYEQYF.

The J gene is TRBJ2-2, the V gene TRBV20-1; D remains ambiguous. The CDR3 spans 13 residues. Deletions cut 3 bases from V and 8 bases from J, with 13 bases between. The germline CDR1 and CDR2 sequences are DFQATT and SNEGSKA (reference sequence). This CDR3 is CSARGPAKGELFF. Written as DNA, the CDR3 is TGCAGTGCTAGGGGCCCCGCCAAGGGGGAGCTGTTTTTT.

This rearrangement joins TRBV2 to TRBJ2-3; D unclear. The germline V gene encodes CDR1 SNHLY and CDR2 FYNNEI. The V and J ends lost 6 bases and 7 bases respectively, with 20 bases between them. The CDR3 is made up of 15 amino acids. The chain's CDR3 is CASRGGSSARYTQYF. DNA for the CDR3: TGTGCCAGCAGGGGTGGTTCGTCGGCCAGGTATACGCAGTATTTT.

V gene TRBV10-3 combines with J gene TRBJ1-5; 10 nucleotides agree with TRBD1. This CDR3 is 15 amino acids long. Per the germline V gene, CDR1 is ENHRY and CDR2 is SYGVKD. V lost 4 bases and J lost 8; bases outside the gene matches: 8. The CDR3 DNA follows: TGTGCCATCAGTGGAGGGACAGGGGATGGGGAGCCCCAGCATTTT. It yields the protein CAISGGTGDGEPQHF.

The CDR3 reads CASTTAGELFF. The CDR3 nucleotides read TGTGCCAGCACCACCGCCGGGGAGCTGTTTTTT. This sequence joins TRBV6-2 or TRBV6-3 and TRBJ2-2; no clear D gene. From germline, CDR1 is MNHEY and CDR2 SVGEGT. The CDR3 is 11 amino acids. Trimming took off 7 bases at V and 6 bases at J, with 6 bases between the two ends.

This chain links TRBV2 with TRBJ1-1; D gene ambiguous. Looked up from germline, CDR1 is SNHLY and CDR2 is FYNNEI. The CDR3 contains 12 residues. Trimming pared 6 bases from V and 5 bases from J, leaving 10 bases between. CDR3 in amino acids: CASSPGMTEAFF. CDR3 sequence (DNA): TGTGCCAGCAGCCCGGGTATGACTGAAGCTTTCTTT. The variable domain in full, completed from reference TRBV2 and TRBJ1-1, reads EPEVTQTPSHQVTQMGQEVILRCVPISNHLYFYWYRQILGQKVEFLVSFYNNEISEKSEIFDDQFSVERPDGSNFTLKIRSTKLEDSAMYFCASSPGMTEAFFGQGTRLTVV.

This clonotype was detected only a few times. V and J are TRBV2 and TRBJ2-1; D is unclear. Germline values: CDR1 SNHLY, CDR2 FYNNEI. The ends were cut back, 6 bases at V and 10 bases at J, with 13 bases in the middle. The CDR3 length is 12 residues. The CDR3 protein is CASRLDPAEQFF. The CDR3 bases are TGTGCCAGCAGACTTGACCCAGCGGAGCAGTTCTTC.

This chain links TRBV20-1 with TRBJ1-5; no clear D. The CDR3 contains 13 residues. From germline, CDR1 is DFQATT and CDR2 SNEGSKA (reference sequence). The V end lost 2 bases, the J end lost 4 bases, and 9 bases lay between the germline ends. The CDR3 loop reads CSARPDGNQPQHF. CDR3 in DNA: TGCAGTGCTAGACCGGACGGAAATCAGCCCCAGCATTTT.

This chain joins TRBV5-6 and TRBJ2-7; 8 bases line up with TRBD2. In germline, CDR1 is SGHDT, CDR2 YYEEEE. This CDR3 is built from 15 residues. V lost 4 bases and J lost 7; bases outside the gene matches: 13. The CDR3 DNA is TGTGCCAGCAGCCCGATACTAGCGGTGAACCTGGAGCAGTACTTC. It is translated as CASSPILAVNLEQYF.

The sample holds a few counts of this clonotype. The rearrangement links TRBV27 to TRBJ1-4; 8 nucleotides align to TRBD1. Germline V gives CDR1 MNHEY, CDR2 SMNVEV (reference sequence). J was trimmed by 4 bases and V by 2 bases; bases with no gene match: 3. This CDR3 contains 15 residues. For the CDR3, the DNA is TGTGCCAGCAGTTTACTCGGACAGGGTAATGAAAAACTGTTTTTT. Amino acids: CASSLLGQGNEKLFF.

The J gene is TRBJ1-1, the V gene TRBV28, with D perhaps matching TRBD1 (6 bases). The CDR3 loop spans 14 amino acids. V was trimmed by 6 bases and J by 0 bases, leaving 11 bases between them. The germline V gene encodes CDR1 MDHEN and CDR2 SYDVKM. CDR3 in amino acids: CASSAQGLNTEAFF. CDR3 coding DNA: TGTGCCAGCAGCGCACAGGGATTGAACACTGAAGCTTTCTTT.

The sample holds many counts of this clonotype. The CDR3 protein is CASSARVTDTQYF. In DNA form, the CDR3 reads TGTGCCAGCAGTGCTCGGGTCACAGATACGCAGTATTTT. The V call is TRBV6-2 or TRBV6-3, the J call TRBJ2-3; no firm D call. CDR1 and CDR2 (germline): MNHEY, SVGEGT. This CDR3 comprises 13 residues. The ends were cut back, 5 bases at V and 2 bases at J, with 8 bases in the middle.

Ten or more counts support this clonotype. The chain is built from TRBV28 and TRBJ2-7, with D perhaps matching TRBD2 (6 bases). Trimming pared 11 bases from V and 7 bases from J, leaving 18 bases between. Germline loops: CDR1 MDHEN, CDR2 SYDVKM. The length of the CDR3 is 12 residues. The CDR3 sequence is CAHSFEGGEQYF. CDR3 in DNA: TGTGCCCACAGTTTTGAGGGAGGAGAGCAGTACTTC.

This clonotype was recorded at least ten times. The genes are TRBV7-3 and TRBJ2-1; D is ambiguous. This CDR3 spans 13 amino acids. Germline V gene lookup returns CDR1 SGHTA and CDR2 FQGTGA. V was cut by 5 bases and J by 4 bases, with 9 bases left in between. The DNA of the CDR3 is TGTGCCAGCAGCAACAGACAATACAATGAGCAGTTCTTC. This translates into CASSNRQYNEQFF.

With regard to this clonotype: A read error may explain this, as a much larger clone is one base away. V usage is TRBV24-1 and J usage is TRBJ1-5; TRBD1 matches 7 bases. This CDR3 contains 15 residues. Germline V gives CDR1 KGHDR, CDR2 SFDVKD. CDR3 region: CATSEGTAVNQPQRF. In DNA form, the CDR3 reads TGTGCCACCAGTGAAGGGACAGCCGTCAATCAGCCCCAGCGTTTT.

V and J are TRBV20-1 and TRBJ2-3; 7 bases are shared with TRBD1. V was clipped by 6 bases and J by 6 bases; unmatched bases: 15. The CDR3 covers 15 residues. Germline V gene sequence: CDR1 DFQATT, CDR2 SNEGSKA (reference sequence). The CDR3 nucleotides are TGCAGTGCGCCAAATACAGGGGACGCCGTGGATACGCAGTATTTT. It is translated as CSAPNTGDAVDTQYF.

Turning to this clonotype: This may be a read error: a much more frequent sequence differs by one nucleotide. The chain recombines TRBV7-9 with TRBJ1-2, with TRBD1 as a possible D gene (6 bases). The length of the CDR3 is 14 residues. The V gene lost 5 bases and the J gene lost 0 bases, with 10 bases spanning the gap. The germline V gene encodes CDR1 SEHNR and CDR2 FQNEAQ (reference sequence). The CDR3 region has the DNA TGTGCCAGCAGCCGGGACAAAGCTAACTATGGCTACACCTTC. The encoded protein is CASSRDKANYGYTF.

In its sample, this clonotype was seen a few times. The V call is TRBV4-1, the J call TRBJ2-4; the match to TRBD2 covers 8 bases. V lost 4 bases, J lost 5 bases, and 10 bases stayed unmatched. Germline CDR1 MGHRA, CDR2 YSYEKL. The length of the CDR3 is 16 residues. The CDR3 protein is CASSPEPGGQQNIQYF. The CDR3 DNA reads TGCGCCAGCAGCCCGGAGCCGGGAGGGCAGCAAAACATTCAGTACTTC.

The chain recombines TRBV5-1 with TRBJ1-1; tentative D call: TRBD1 (5 bases). Trimming removed 4 bases at V and 4 bases at J, with 14 bases between. This CDR3 is built from 14 residues. Germline assignment: CDR1 SGHRS and CDR2 YFSETQ. CDR3 protein: CASSPIVGGTEAFF. In DNA form, the CDR3 reads TGCGCCAGCAGCCCAATCGTGGGGGGCACTGAAGCTTTCTTT.

This clonotype was found many times. The DNA of the CDR3 is TGCGCCAGCAGCTTTGGGATTTCCTCCTACGAGCAGTACTTC. This gives the protein CASSFGISSYEQYF. The chain links TRBV5-1 to TRBJ2-7; D not certain. The CDR3 totals 14 residues. V lost 2 bases to trimming and J lost 0 bases, with 9 bases between them. Germline values: CDR1 SGHRS, CDR2 YFSETQ.

There are many counts of this clonotype. J is TRBJ2-5 and V is TRBV7-9, with TRBD2 matching 7 bases. Germline V gene lookup returns CDR1 SEHNR and CDR2 FQNEAQ (reference sequence). The CDR3 extends over 14 amino acids. V was pared by 1 base and J by 7 bases, with 6 bases of the junction left unmatched. CDR3 loop: CASSLGEGTGTQYF. Here the CDR3 DNA reads TGTGCCAGCAGCTTAGGGGAGGGGACCGGGACCCAGTACTTC.

This clonotype was picked up many times. The J gene is TRBJ2-3, the V gene TRBV11-1; D not resolved. The CDR3 is 13 residues long. Germline V gives CDR1 SGHAT, CDR2 FQDESV (reference sequence). Trimming cost V 0 bases and J 4 bases, with 5 bases left between them. CDR3 loop: CASSLAGPDTQYF. The CDR3 region has the DNA TGTGCCAGCAGCTTAGCAGGGCCAGATACGCAGTATTTT.